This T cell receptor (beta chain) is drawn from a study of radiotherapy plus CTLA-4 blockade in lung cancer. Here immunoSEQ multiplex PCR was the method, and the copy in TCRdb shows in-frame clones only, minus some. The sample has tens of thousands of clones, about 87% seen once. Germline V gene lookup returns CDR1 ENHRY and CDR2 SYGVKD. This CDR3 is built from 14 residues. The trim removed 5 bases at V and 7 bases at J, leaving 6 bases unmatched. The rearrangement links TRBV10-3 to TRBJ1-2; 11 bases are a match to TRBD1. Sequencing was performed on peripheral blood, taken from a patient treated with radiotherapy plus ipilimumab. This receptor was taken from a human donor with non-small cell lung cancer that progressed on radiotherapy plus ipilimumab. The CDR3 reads CAISPGQGVGGYTF. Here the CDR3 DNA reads TGTGCCATCAGTCCGGGACAGGGGGTAGGTGGCTACACCTTC.